The rows below give T cell receptor beta chains drawn from one sample of a study of cytomegalovirus exposure and HLA in healthy donors. The method was immunoSEQ multiplex PCR; TCRdb's version includes in-frame clones alone and lacks a portion of them. The sample lists about 140,000 clones; 73% were seen once. Sequenced input: PBMCs. Receptors were obtained from a woman aged 40-49 years in good health and CMV-seronegative. The CDR3 runs from the conserved cysteine through the conserved F or W. The order of the fields is V gene, CDR3 length, clone size, J gene, D gene, CDR3 DNA, CDR3 protein. A D gene is named only where the DNA matches it firmly. Where a row states a size, it is once, few, many or the class of an expanded clone; other rows omit it.

v_gene: TRBV2; len: 16; abundance: .; j_gene: TRBJ1-1; d_gene: .; CDR3nt: TGTGCCAGCAGAGACCTGACAGGCACCTTCAACACTGAAGCTTTCTTT; CDR3aa: CASRDLTGTFNTEAFF
v_gene: TRBV2; len: 12; abundance: .; j_gene: TRBJ1-1; d_gene: .; CDR3nt: TGTGCCAGCAGTGAGGCGGCTATGGAAGCTTTCTTT; CDR3aa: CASSEAAMEAFF
v_gene: TRBV18; len: 14; abundance: .; j_gene: TRBJ2-1; d_gene: .; CDR3nt: TGTGCCAGCTCACCAATAGGGGAATCGTACGAGCAGTTCTTC; CDR3aa: CASSPIGESYEQFF
v_gene: TRBV28; len: 17; abundance: .; j_gene: TRBJ1-4; d_gene: TRBD1; CDR3nt: TGTGCCAGCAGTTTCCGCGGACAGGGTCCAACTAATGAAAAACTGTTTTTT; CDR3aa: CASSFRGQGPTNEKLFF
v_gene: TRBV5-8; len: 16; abundance: once; j_gene: TRBJ1-3; d_gene: TRBD1; CDR3nt: TGTGCCAGCAGCTTTCGGACAGGGGGCACTGGAAACACCATATATTTT; CDR3aa: CASSFRTGGTGNTIYF
v_gene: TRBV27; len: 16; abundance: .; j_gene: TRBJ2-6; d_gene: .; CDR3nt: TGTGCCAGCAGCCTACAGTATTTCTCTGGGGCCAACGTCCTGACTTTC; CDR3aa: CASSLQYFSGANVLTF
v_gene: TRBV5-4; len: 15; abundance: .; j_gene: TRBJ1-2; d_gene: .; CDR3nt: TGTGCCAGCAGCTTGGATAAGGGGTGGAACTATGGCTACACCTTC; CDR3aa: CASSLDKGWNYGYTF
v_gene: TRBV27; len: 16; abundance: .; j_gene: TRBJ2-1; d_gene: .; CDR3nt: TGTGCCAGCAGTTTCGTCCTGCTCCCAGGGGTCAATGAGCAGTTCTTC; CDR3aa: CASSFVLLPGVNEQFF
v_gene: TRBV4-1; len: 16; abundance: .; j_gene: TRBJ1-1; d_gene: .; CDR3nt: TGTGCCAGCAGCCAAGATTCCTCGGGGTTTAACACTGAAGCTTTCTTT; CDR3aa: CASSQDSSGFNTEAFF
v_gene: TRBV29-1; len: 15; abundance: .; j_gene: TRBJ1-3; d_gene: .; CDR3nt: TGCAGCGTCGCCCTCGACAGCTACTCTGGAAACACCATATATTTT; CDR3aa: CSVALDSYSGNTIYF
v_gene: TRBV4-1; len: 17; abundance: few; j_gene: TRBJ1-1; d_gene: .; CDR3nt: TGCGCCAGCAGCCCAGCGCCCACAGGGTCGATGAACACTGAAGCTTTCTTT; CDR3aa: CASSPAPTGSMNTEAFF
v_gene: TRBV7-7; len: 15; abundance: .; j_gene: TRBJ2-3; d_gene: .; CDR3nt: TGTGCTAGCAGCTTGGTCGGGGGACCCACAGATACGCAGTATTTT; CDR3aa: CASSLVGGPTDTQYF
v_gene: TRBV10-3; len: 16; abundance: .; j_gene: TRBJ2-3; d_gene: TRBD2; CDR3nt: TGTGCCATCAGGGGGGTCGGCGGACTAGGGCCAGATACGCAGTATTTT; CDR3aa: CAIRGVGGLGPDTQYF
v_gene: TRBV5-4; len: 17; abundance: .; j_gene: TRBJ1-2; d_gene: .; CDR3nt: TGTGCCAGCAGCTTGTCTCTAGATCAGATACGTAACTATGGCTACACCTTC; CDR3aa: CASSLSLDQIRNYGYTF
v_gene: TRBV5-6; len: 17; abundance: .; j_gene: TRBJ1-1; d_gene: TRBD1; CDR3nt: TGTGCCAGCAGCTTGGGACAGGGACTTTGGTTGAACACTGAAGCTTTCTTT; CDR3aa: CASSLGQGLWLNTEAFF
v_gene: TRBV28; len: 14; abundance: .; j_gene: TRBJ1-5; d_gene: TRBD1; CDR3nt: TGTGCCAGCAGCCTCGGACAGGGAAATCAGCCCCAGCATTTT; CDR3aa: CASSLGQGNQPQHF
v_gene: TRBV5-4; len: 15; abundance: .; j_gene: TRBJ2-7; d_gene: .; CDR3nt: TGTGCCAGCAGCGAAATGAGTGGGGGAGGATACGAGCAGTACTTC; CDR3aa: CASSEMSGGGYEQYF
v_gene: TRBV10-2; len: 13; abundance: .; j_gene: TRBJ1-1; d_gene: TRBD1; CDR3nt: TGCGCCAGCAGTGTGGACAGGGATACTGAAGCTTTCTTT; CDR3aa: CASSVDRDTEAFF
v_gene: TRBV12-5; len: 12; abundance: .; j_gene: TRBJ2-1; d_gene: .; CDR3nt: TGTGCTAGTGGTTTGGTACTTCATGAGCAGTTCTTC; CDR3aa: CASGLVLHEQFF
v_gene: TRBV5-4; len: 19; abundance: .; j_gene: TRBJ2-6; d_gene: .; CDR3nt: TGTGCCAGCAGCCCGTCGGGGGGCTACCCCTCGTCTGGGGCCAACGTCCTGACTTTC; CDR3aa: CASSPSGGYPSSGANVLTF
v_gene: TRBV6-1; len: 14; abundance: few; j_gene: TRBJ1-5; d_gene: .; CDR3nt: TGTGCCAGCAGAACTCAACTGAGCAATCAGCCCCAGCATTTT; CDR3aa: CASRTQLSNQPQHF
v_gene: TRBV5-5; len: 13; abundance: .; j_gene: TRBJ1-1; d_gene: .; CDR3nt: TGTGCCAGCAGCTTGGACTCACTTGCGAAAGCTTTCTTT; CDR3aa: CASSLDSLAKAFF
v_gene: TRBV7-6; len: 15; abundance: .; j_gene: TRBJ2-7; d_gene: .; CDR3nt: TGTGCCAGCAGCCTGGGTCCGGGGGAACTCTACGAGCAGTACTTC; CDR3aa: CASSLGPGELYEQYF
v_gene: TRBV7-8; len: 14; abundance: few; j_gene: TRBJ1-2; d_gene: TRBD1; CDR3nt: TGTGCCAGCAGCTTTGGACAGGGAATGTCTGGCTACACCTTC; CDR3aa: CASSFGQGMSGYTF
v_gene: TRBV27; len: 15; abundance: .; j_gene: TRBJ1-2; d_gene: .; CDR3nt: TGTGCCAGCAGTTTTTCGGGGGGCGCGGGCTATGGCTACACCTTC; CDR3aa: CASSFSGGAGYGYTF
v_gene: TRBV28; len: 18; abundance: .; j_gene: TRBJ1-2; d_gene: .; CDR3nt: TGTGCCAGCAGTCTCTCATATGGAGGCGTACTAACTAACTATGGCTACACCTTC; CDR3aa: CASSLSYGGVLTNYGYTF
v_gene: TRBV4-3; len: 15; abundance: few; j_gene: TRBJ1-4; d_gene: TRBD1; CDR3nt: TGCGCCAGCAGCCTTGCCGGGACAGGGAATCGAAAACTGTTTTTT; CDR3aa: CASSLAGTGNRKLFF
v_gene: TRBV6-5; len: 14; abundance: .; j_gene: TRBJ1-2; d_gene: .; CDR3nt: TGTGCCAGCAGCACGTGGGGAGGAGGCCATGGCTACACCTTC; CDR3aa: CASSTWGGGHGYTF
v_gene: TRBV5-1; len: 14; abundance: .; j_gene: TRBJ1-2; d_gene: .; CDR3nt: TGCGCCAGCGCCGCGGGGGAGATTATTTATGGCTACACCTTC; CDR3aa: CASAAGEIIYGYTF
v_gene: TRBV5-8; len: 13; abundance: .; j_gene: TRBJ1-5; d_gene: TRBD1; CDR3nt: TGTGCCAGCAGGGGACAGGGAGACCAGCCCCAGCATTTT; CDR3aa: CASRGQGDQPQHF
v_gene: TRBV2; len: 13; abundance: .; j_gene: TRBJ1-6; d_gene: .; CDR3nt: TGTGCCAGCAGAGGAGGGACGGGTTCACCCCTCCACTTT; CDR3aa: CASRGGTGSPLHF
v_gene: TRBV6-6; len: 13; abundance: .; j_gene: TRBJ2-1; d_gene: .; CDR3nt: TGTGCCAGCAGGGGCACCTCCTACAATGAGCAGTTCTTC; CDR3aa: CASRGTSYNEQFF
v_gene: TRBV10-3; len: 14; abundance: .; j_gene: TRBJ1-2; d_gene: .; CDR3nt: TGTGCCATCAGTAACAGGGACGGGGACTATGGCTACACCTTC; CDR3aa: CAISNRDGDYGYTF
v_gene: TRBV2; len: 17; abundance: .; j_gene: TRBJ2-1; d_gene: .; CDR3nt: TGTGCCAGCAGTGGATTGGGTGAGGGTCCATCCTACAATGAGCAGTTCTTC; CDR3aa: CASSGLGEGPSYNEQFF
v_gene: TRBV15; len: 15; abundance: .; j_gene: TRBJ2-7; d_gene: TRBD1; CDR3nt: TGTGCCACCAGCAGACGGGACAGGCCACACTACGAGCAGTACTTC; CDR3aa: CATSRRDRPHYEQYF
v_gene: TRBV4-3; len: 15; abundance: .; j_gene: TRBJ1-1; d_gene: .; CDR3nt: TGCGCCAGCAGCCGCATCTTGGGGGGAGATACTGAAGCTTTCTTT; CDR3aa: CASSRILGGDTEAFF
v_gene: TRBV5-6; len: 16; abundance: .; j_gene: TRBJ1-2; d_gene: TRBD1; CDR3nt: TGTGCCAGCAGCTTGGAGGGGGCGCAGGGGCCCTATGGCTACACCTTC; CDR3aa: CASSLEGAQGPYGYTF
v_gene: TRBV5-6; len: 17; abundance: .; j_gene: TRBJ1-4; d_gene: TRBD1; CDR3nt: TGTGCCAGCAGCCAATACCCTTCCGGGACAGGGAGTGAAAAACTGTTTTTT; CDR3aa: CASSQYPSGTGSEKLFF
v_gene: TRBV7-9; len: 15; abundance: .; j_gene: TRBJ2-5; d_gene: TRBD1; CDR3nt: TGTTCCAGCAGCTTCGGACAGGGAGGAGGAGAGACCCAGTACTTC; CDR3aa: CSSSFGQGGGETQYF
v_gene: TRBV9; len: 15; abundance: .; j_gene: TRBJ1-2; d_gene: TRBD1; CDR3nt: TGTGCCAGCAGCGTAGGTGGACAGGGGACCTATGGCTACACCTTC; CDR3aa: CASSVGGQGTYGYTF
v_gene: TRBV5-4; len: 15; abundance: .; j_gene: TRBJ1-2; d_gene: .; CDR3nt: TGTGCCAGCAGCTTGGACAGTCCGGTATCGGCTGGCTACACCTTC; CDR3aa: CASSLDSPVSAGYTF
v_gene: TRBV29-1; len: 13; abundance: .; j_gene: TRBJ2-5; d_gene: .; CDR3nt: TGCAGCGTTGAGGTTGAGTACCAAGAGACCCAGTACTTC; CDR3aa: CSVEVEYQETQYF
v_gene: TRBV27; len: 19; abundance: .; j_gene: TRBJ2-7; d_gene: TRBD1; CDR3nt: TGTGCCAGCAGTTTAGCTCCGGGACAGGGGGCGACTAAGGCCTACGAGCAGTACTTC; CDR3aa: CASSLAPGQGATKAYEQYF
v_gene: TRBV18; len: 12; abundance: .; j_gene: TRBJ1-4; d_gene: TRBD1; CDR3nt: TGTGCCAGCTCACCCAGACAGGGAAAACTGTTTTTT; CDR3aa: CASSPRQGKLFF
v_gene: TRBV19; len: 15; abundance: .; j_gene: TRBJ1-5; d_gene: .; CDR3nt: TGTGCCAGTAGTATAGTGCCCTCCCCGGGTCAGCCCCAGCATTTT; CDR3aa: CASSIVPSPGQPQHF
v_gene: TRBV9; len: 16; abundance: .; j_gene: TRBJ1-3; d_gene: .; CDR3nt: TGTGCCAGCAGCGCTAATCCCCAGGGGCACGGAAACACCATATATTTT; CDR3aa: CASSANPQGHGNTIYF
v_gene: TRBV27; len: 13; abundance: few; j_gene: TRBJ1-1; d_gene: .; CDR3nt: TGTGCCAGCAGTGCGGCCCCGCATGGTGAAGCTTTCTTT; CDR3aa: CASSAAPHGEAFF